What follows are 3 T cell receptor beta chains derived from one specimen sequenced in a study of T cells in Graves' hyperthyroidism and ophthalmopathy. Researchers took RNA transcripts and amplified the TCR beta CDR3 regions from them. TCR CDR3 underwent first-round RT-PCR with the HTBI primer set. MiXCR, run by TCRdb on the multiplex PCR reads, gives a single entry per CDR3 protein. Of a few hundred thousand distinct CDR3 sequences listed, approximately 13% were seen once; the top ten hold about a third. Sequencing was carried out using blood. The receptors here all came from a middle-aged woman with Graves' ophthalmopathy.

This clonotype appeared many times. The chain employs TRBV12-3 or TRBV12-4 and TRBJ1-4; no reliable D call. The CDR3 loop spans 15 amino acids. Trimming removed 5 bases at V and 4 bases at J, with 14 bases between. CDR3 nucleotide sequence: TGTGCCAGCAGTCCAGCCCCGCCTGTTAATGAAAAACTGTTTTTT. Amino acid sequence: CASSPAPPVNEKLFF.

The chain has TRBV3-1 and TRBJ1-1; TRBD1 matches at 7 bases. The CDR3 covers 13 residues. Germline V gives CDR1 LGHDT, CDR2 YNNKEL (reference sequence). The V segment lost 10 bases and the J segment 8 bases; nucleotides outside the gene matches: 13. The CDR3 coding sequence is TGTGCCACCCAGAACAGGGGACTTCGGGAAGCTTTCTTT. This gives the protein CATQNRGLREAFF.

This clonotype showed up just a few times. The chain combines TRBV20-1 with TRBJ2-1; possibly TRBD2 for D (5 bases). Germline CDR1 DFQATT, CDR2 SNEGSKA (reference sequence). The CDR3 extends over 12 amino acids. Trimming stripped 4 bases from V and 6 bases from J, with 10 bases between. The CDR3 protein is CSATSSGNEQFF. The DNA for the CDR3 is TGCAGTGCTACTTCAAGCGGCAATGAGCAGTTCTTC.